The T cell receptor (beta chain) under discussion was sequenced for a study of CXCR3-negative and CXCR3-positive naive CD8 T cells. TRB cDNA libraries were made by UMI-labeled 5' RACE. Reprocessing the 5' RACE reads, TCRdb reports a single entry for every CDR3 protein and omits DNA. The sample includes tens of thousands of distinct CDR3 sequences. There are 14 residues in the CDR3. CDR1 is MGHRA and CDR2 is YSYEKL in the germline V gene. This chain connects TRBV4-1 to TRBJ1-2; TCRdb names TRBD1, which stays unverified in the absence of DNA. This TCR came from a human donor in good health. Some clones in this sample may be carry-over from other donors' samples. Sequenced input: memory CD8+ T cells from blood. CDR3 sequence: CASSQRQGDYGYTF.